This TCR beta chain was recovered during a study of shared clonotypes between healthy human individuals. About the study: Contributing individuals were a couple of females and three males aged 18 to 49.

Sequencing was performed with immunoSEQ multiplex PCR; in TCRdb, only in-frame clones are kept and a portion is missing. The data contain roughly 2 million clones, roughly 95% of them singletons. Study-wide findings and caveats: Around 5% of naive CD4 clonotypes were common to four donors.

A remark on this clone: The antigen remains undetermined.

Sequenced input: naive CD4+ T cells sorted from blood. Specified subset: CD45RA+ positively selected. The clonotype was recovered from a young man in good health.

DNA for the CDR3: TGTGCCAGCAGCCAAGGTAAGGGGAGCTCCTACGAGCAGTACTTC. Its protein is CASSQGKGSSYEQYF. The chain carries TRBV14 and TRBJ2-7, with D possibly being TRBD1 or TRBD2 (5 bases each). The germline V and J ends were trimmed by 1 base and 0 bases, with 10 bases remaining between them. The CDR3 extends over 15 amino acids. Germline V gives CDR1 SGHDN, CDR2 FVKESK.